This T cell receptor (beta chain) stems from a study of regulatory T cells in long-lasting Graves disease. The study, taken as a whole, reports: Persistent-disease Graves' patients showed less TCR diversity than new cases.

On this clonotype itself: Its target is not known.

Arm-PCR of CDR3 regions with iRepertoire HTBI primers generated TCR beta libraries. TCRdb reprocessed the multiplex PCR reads with MiXCR, giving one entry per CDR3 protein. The sample contains 680,000 or so distinct CDR3 sequences, approximately 15% of which appear only once. Germline V gene lookup returns CDR1 ENHRY and CDR2 SYGVKD. The V end lost 6 bases, the J end lost 2 bases, and 17 bases lay between the germline ends. The CDR3 sequence is 16 residues long. Stated time point: newly diagnosed GD, antithyroid drugs for less than 3 months. PBMC-derived RNA was used for the TCR library. Investigators report Graves' disease was diagnosed under American Thyroid Association guidelines. The same sample was also used in a study of T cells in Graves' hyperthyroidism and ophthalmopathy. That source notes: Exclusion of patients followed from uncontrolled infection, other autoimmune disease, pregnancy or lactation. Blood also contained most expanded thyroid clonotypes above 0.001.

Specimen: peripheral blood mononuclear cells (PBMCs), collected at new diagnosis, from a patient treated with antithyroid drugs. V gene TRBV10-3 combines with J gene TRBJ1-5; D ambiguous. The sequence was collected from a woman in her twenties or thirties with Graves disease. CDR3 protein: CAISVNAPSGNQPQHF. CDR3 nucleotide sequence: TGTGCCATCAGCGTAAATGCGCCATCAGGCAATCAGCCCCAGCATTTT.